One TCR beta chain is described in this entry. Antigen unknown. The protocol was immunoSEQ multiplex PCR, while the TCRdb copy is restricted to in-frame clones and leaves out a portion. The sample holds under 2.5 million clones, 92% seen once. These data belong to a study of shared clonotypes between healthy human individuals. Overall study: Samples came from two female and three male donors aged 18 to 49. Each donor's CD4 naive and CD4 memory cells filled three plates apiece, CD8 naive two, and CD8 memory one. Study findings and constraints: Although depth was large, rarefaction showed that sequencing of the sorted subsets was incomplete. Measured sharing among donors was expected to vary with sequencing depth.

V lost 6 bases and J lost 3; bases outside the gene matches: 9. Germline V gives CDR1 SGHDN, CDR2 FVKESK. This CDR3 is built from 16 residues. This clonotype was sampled from a man aged 18 to 30 in good health. Some clones in this sample may be carry-over from other donors' samples. The sequencing sample was made of naive CD4+ T cells from PBMCs. Subset specified: CD45RA+ positively selected. V is TRBV14 and J is TRBJ1-5; 9 positions agree with TRBD1. The CDR3 protein is CASRRIQGASNQPQHF. The CDR3, as DNA: TGTGCCAGCAGACGAATACAGGGGGCCTCCAATCAGCCCCAGCATTTT. The full variable domain, with the rest looked up from reference TRBV14 and TRBJ1-5, is EAGVTQFPSHSVIEKGQTVTLRCDPISGHDNLYWYRRVMGKEIKFLLHFVKESKQDESGMPNNRFLAERTGGTYSTLKVQPAELEDSGVYFCASRRIQGASNQPQHFGDGTRLSIL.